This T cell receptor (beta chain) was documented in a study of shared clonotypes between healthy human individuals. Authors' processing steps: Owing to the provision of junction-only sequences devoid of quality scores by immunoSEQ, filtering differed. Repertoires were generated with immunoSEQ multiplex PCR, while TCRdb's copy carries only in-frame clones and drops some. The DNA was the basis for D and trimming; V, J and clone size are from that table. The data contain 2 million to 2.5 million clones, approximately 94% of them singletons. Study donors comprised healthy, HIV-negative adults devoid of recent acute infection or vaccination. All participating donors were Caucasian adults from Nashville, Tennessee. Trimming took 5 bases from V and 3 from J; bases not matched to a gene: 1. The germline CDR1 and CDR2 sequences are ENHRY and SYGVKD. The CDR3 consists of 12 residues.

Sequencing used naive CD4+ T cells sorted from blood. Subset here: CD45RA+ positively selected. The chain has TRBV10-3 and TRBJ2-7, with 7 bases lining up with TRBD1. This TCR was sampled from a man in his late teens or twenties in good health. CDR3 region: CAISRTGYEQYF. In DNA form, the CDR3 reads TGTGCCATCAGTAGGACAGGCTACGAGCAGTACTTC.